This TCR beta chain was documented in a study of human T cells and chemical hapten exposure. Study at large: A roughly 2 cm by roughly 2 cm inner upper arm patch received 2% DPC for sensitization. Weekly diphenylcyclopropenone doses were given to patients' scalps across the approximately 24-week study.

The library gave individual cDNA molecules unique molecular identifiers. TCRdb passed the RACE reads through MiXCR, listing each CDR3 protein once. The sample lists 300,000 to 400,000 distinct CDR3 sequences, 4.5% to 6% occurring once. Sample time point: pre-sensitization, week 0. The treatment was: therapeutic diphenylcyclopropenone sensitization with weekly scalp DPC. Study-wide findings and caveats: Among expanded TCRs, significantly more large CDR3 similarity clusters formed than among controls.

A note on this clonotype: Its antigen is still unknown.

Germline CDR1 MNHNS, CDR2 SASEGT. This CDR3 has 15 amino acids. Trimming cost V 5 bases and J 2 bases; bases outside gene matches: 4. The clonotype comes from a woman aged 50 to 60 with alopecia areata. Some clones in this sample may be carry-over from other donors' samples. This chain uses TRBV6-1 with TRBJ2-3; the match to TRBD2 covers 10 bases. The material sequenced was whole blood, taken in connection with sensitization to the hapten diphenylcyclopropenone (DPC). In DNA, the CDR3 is TGTGCCAGCAGTCCCGGGACTAGCGCCACAGATACGCAGTATTTT. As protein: CASSPGTSATDTQYF.